These 4 T cell receptor beta chains share one sample of origin, sequenced in a study of response to subunit inactivated influenza vaccine. Using its own MiXCR run on the RT-PCR reads, TCRdb lists one record per CDR3 protein. The sample yields about 650,000 distinct CDR3 sequences, roughly 14% seen once. The material was PBMCs from blood, obtained about 12 days after vaccination. The receptors here all came from a man in his forties or fifties who received an inactivated influenza vaccine.

This clonotype was seen more than once but under ten times. V is TRBV7-3 and J is TRBJ2-3; 7 nucleotides match TRBD2. This CDR3 spans 16 amino acids. V shed 0 bases and J 1 base; nucleotides not matched to a gene: 4. Germline V gene lookup returns CDR1 SGHTA and CDR2 FQGTGA. The CDR3 loop reads CASSLTRRGGTDTQYF. The DNA for the CDR3 is TGTGCCAGCAGCTTAACCCGCCGGGGGGGCACAGATACGCAGTATTTT.

This clonotype was counted a few times. The gene calls are TRBV5-1 and TRBJ2-7; maybe TRBD1 (6 bases). The CDR3 sequence is 15 residues long. Germline V gene lookup returns CDR1 SGHRS and CDR2 YFSETQ. V was cut by 4 bases and J by 0 bases, with 14 bases left in between. The CDR3 reads CASSPDDRTSYEQYF. CDR3 nucleotides: TGCGCCAGCAGCCCCGACGACAGGACCTCCTACGAGCAGTACTTC.

The chain is built from TRBV4-2 and TRBJ2-1; D is ambiguous. The germline V gene encodes CDR1 LGHNA and CDR2 YNFKEQ. The CDR3 loop spans 14 amino acids. Trimming pared 0 bases from V and 10 bases from J, leaving 13 bases between. The CDR3 sequence is CASSQEPYYLEQFF. For the CDR3, the DNA is TGTGCCAGCAGCCAAGAGCCCTATTACCTAGAGCAGTTCTTC.

The V gene is TRBV3-1, the J gene TRBJ2-7, with no clear D. V gave up 2 bases and J gave up 5 bases, with 10 bases separating them. CDR1 is LGHDT and CDR2 is YNNKEL in the germline V gene (reference sequence). The CDR3 loop spans 13 amino acids. CDR3 coding DNA: TGTGCCAGCAGCCAAAACGTCGCGAACGAGCAGTACTTC. It is translated as CASSQNVANEQYF.